This TCR beta chain was identified in a study of control samples from healthy donors and cancer patients. CDR1 and CDR2 (germline): SGHTA, FQGNSA. The germline V and J ends were trimmed by 1 base and 9 bases, with 20 bases remaining between them. CDR3 length equals 16 residues. Some clones are missing from TCRdb's copy, which holds only in-frame ones; the method was immunoSEQ multiplex PCR. The sample consists of roughly 140,000 clones, around 90% of them appearing once. The chain joins TRBV7-2 to TRBJ2-3, with D unclear. The clonotype comes from a young man in good health. The material sequenced was blood. CDR3 in amino acids: CASSLDYSGGLRTQYF. As DNA, the CDR3 is TGTGCCAGCAGCTTAGATTACTCAGGTGGTTTGCGGACGCAGTATTTT.